This T cell receptor beta chain was identified during a study of blood T cell repertoires in COVID-19. Clones were sequenced by immunoSEQ multiplex PCR, and TCRdb holds only the in-frame ones, with some missing. The sample has a few hundred thousand clones, about 86% seen once. The sample taken for sequencing was PBMCs or T cells enriched from blood (not recorded which). The source is a woman in her 30s who had been exposed to COVID-19.

The CDR3 protein is CASSLTAYEQYF. In DNA form, the CDR3 reads TGCGCCAGCAGCTTGACAGCCTACGAGCAGTACTTC. The gene calls are TRBV5-1 and TRBJ2-7, with D uncertain. Deletions cut 1 base from V and 2 bases from J, with 4 bases between. The CDR3 has 12 residues. Germline CDR1 is SGHRS and CDR2 is YFSETQ.